These 4 T cell receptor beta chains share one sample of origin, sequenced in a study of shared clonotypes between healthy human individuals. Positively selected for CCR7, the CD45RO-negative cells used as naive CD8 cells excluded terminally differentiated effector memory CD45RA+ cells. Assay: immunoSEQ multiplex PCR; the TCRdb copy retains only in-frame clones and omits some. The sample contains under 600,000 clones, 98% of which appear only once. The source material was naive CD8+ T cells sorted from blood. These receptors all come from a man aged 30-40 years in good health.

In regard to this clone: Germline is not matched at one junction end, which may reflect a read error. This chain links TRBV5-1 with TRBJ2-2, with 7 bases fitting TRBD1. This CDR3 spans 15 amino acids. CDR1 SGHRS and CDR2 YFSETQ come from the germline V gene. CDR3: CASSYGQVNIGELFF. In DNA, the CDR3 is TGCGCCAGCAGCTACGGACAGGTTAACATCGGGGAGCTGTTTTTT.

The J gene is TRBJ1-3, the V gene TRBV5-6, with TRBD1 as a possible D gene (6 bases). The CDR3 extends over 15 amino acids. Germline V gene lookup returns CDR1 SGHDT and CDR2 YYEEEE. Between the trimmed V and J ends, which lost 5 bases and 0 bases, there was a span of 12 bases. CDR3 in amino acids: CASRRTASSGNTIYF. The CDR3 nucleotides are TGTGCCAGCAGAAGGACAGCTAGCTCTGGAAACACCATATATTTT.

This rearrangement joins TRBV6-5 to TRBJ1-3; TRBD1 matches at 7 bases. Trimming at V came to 6 bases and at J to 5 bases, leaving 7 bases not matched to a gene. Germline CDR1 and CDR2: MNHEY and SVGAGI. The CDR3 spans 14 residues. Written as DNA, the CDR3 is TGTGCCAGCAGCCCGGCGACAGGGAGAAACACCATATATTTT. It encodes CASSPATGRNTIYF.

V and J are TRBV5-1 and TRBJ2-1; 9 bases fit TRBD2. Germline-derived CDR1 and CDR2 are SGHRS and YFSETQ. The CDR3 loop spans 15 amino acids. After removal of 4 bases from V and 4 bases from J, the junction contained 6 bases not matched to a gene. The CDR3 here is CASSSLAGPYNEQFF. The CDR3 coding sequence is TGCGCCAGCAGCAGTCTAGCGGGACCGTACAATGAGCAGTTCTTC.